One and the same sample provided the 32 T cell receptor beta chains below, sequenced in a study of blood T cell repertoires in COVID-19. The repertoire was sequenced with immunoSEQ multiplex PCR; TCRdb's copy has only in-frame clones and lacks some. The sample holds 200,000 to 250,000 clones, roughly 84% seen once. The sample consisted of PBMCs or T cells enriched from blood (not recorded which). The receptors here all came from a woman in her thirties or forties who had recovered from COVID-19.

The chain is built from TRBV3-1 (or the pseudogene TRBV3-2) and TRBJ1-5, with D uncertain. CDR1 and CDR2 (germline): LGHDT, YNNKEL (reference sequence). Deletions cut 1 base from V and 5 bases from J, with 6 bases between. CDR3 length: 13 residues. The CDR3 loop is CASSQVGDQPQHF. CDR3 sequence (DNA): TGTGCCAGCAGCCAAGTGGGAGATCAGCCCCAGCATTTT.

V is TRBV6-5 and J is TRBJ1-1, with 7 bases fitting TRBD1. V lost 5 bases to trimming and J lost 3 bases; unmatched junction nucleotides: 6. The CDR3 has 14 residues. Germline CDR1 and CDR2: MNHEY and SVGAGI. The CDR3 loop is CASSTDRVYTEAFF. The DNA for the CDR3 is TGTGCCAGCAGTACCGACAGGGTGTACACTGAAGCTTTCTTT.

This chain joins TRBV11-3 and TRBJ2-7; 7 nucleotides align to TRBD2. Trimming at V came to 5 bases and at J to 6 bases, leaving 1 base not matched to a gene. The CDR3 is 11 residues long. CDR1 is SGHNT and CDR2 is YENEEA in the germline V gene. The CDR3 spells CASSGGGEQYF. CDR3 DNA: TGTGCCAGCAGCGGGGGGGGCGAGCAGTACTTC.

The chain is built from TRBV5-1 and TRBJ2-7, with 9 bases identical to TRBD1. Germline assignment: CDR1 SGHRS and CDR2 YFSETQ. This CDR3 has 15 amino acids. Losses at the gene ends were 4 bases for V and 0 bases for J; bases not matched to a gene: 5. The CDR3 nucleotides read TGCGCCAGCAGCCTGGACAGGGGTGCCTCCTACGAGCAGTACTTC. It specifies CASSLDRGASYEQYF.

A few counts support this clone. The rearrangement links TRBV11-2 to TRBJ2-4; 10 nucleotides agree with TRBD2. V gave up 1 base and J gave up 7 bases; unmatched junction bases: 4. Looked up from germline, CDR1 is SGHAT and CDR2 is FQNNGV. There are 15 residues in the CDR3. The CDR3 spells CASSLGLAGVNIQYF. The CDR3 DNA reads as TGTGCCAGCAGCTTAGGGCTAGCGGGAGTCAACATTCAGTACTTC.

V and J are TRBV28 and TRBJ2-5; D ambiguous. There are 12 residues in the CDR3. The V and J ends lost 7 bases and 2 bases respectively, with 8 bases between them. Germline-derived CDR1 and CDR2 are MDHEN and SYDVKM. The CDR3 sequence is CASTHTQETQYF. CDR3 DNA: TGTGCCAGCACACATACACAAGAGACCCAGTACTTC. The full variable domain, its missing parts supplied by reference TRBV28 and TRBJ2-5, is DVKVTQSSRYLVKRTGEKVFLECVQDMDHENMFWYRQDPGLGLRLIYFSYDVKMKEKGDIPEGYSVSREKKERFSLILESASTNQTSMYLCASTHTQETQYFGPGTRLLVL.

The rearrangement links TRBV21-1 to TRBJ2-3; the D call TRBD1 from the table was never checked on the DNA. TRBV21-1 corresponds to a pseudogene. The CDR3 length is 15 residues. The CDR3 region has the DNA TGTGCCAGCAGCTTACGACAGGGGCGTGCAGATACGCAGTATTTT. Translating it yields CASSLRQGRADTQYF.

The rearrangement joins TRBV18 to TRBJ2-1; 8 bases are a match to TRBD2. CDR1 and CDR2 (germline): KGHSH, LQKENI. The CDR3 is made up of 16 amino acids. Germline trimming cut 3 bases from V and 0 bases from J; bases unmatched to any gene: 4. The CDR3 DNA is TGTGCCAGCTCACCTCGTAGCGGGAACTCCTACAATGAGCAGTTCTTC. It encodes CASSPRSGNSYNEQFF. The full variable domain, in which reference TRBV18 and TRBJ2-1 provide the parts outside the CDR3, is NAGVMQNPRHLVRRRGQEARLRCSPMKGHSHVYWYRQLPEEGLKFMVYLQKENIIDESGMPKERFSAEFPKEGPSILRIQQVVRGDSAAYFCASSPRSGNSYNEQFFGPGTRLTVL.

The CDR3 protein is CASSKGDRGSEKLFF. The DNA for the CDR3 is TGTGCCAGTAGTAAAGGGGACAGGGGAAGTGAAAAACTGTTTTTT. V gene TRBV19 combines with J gene TRBJ1-4, with TRBD1 identical over 10 bases. V was clipped by 4 bases and J by 7 bases; unmatched bases: 6. The CDR3 covers 15 residues. CDR1 is LNHDA, CDR2 SQIVND, per germline (reference sequence). Variable domain in full (rest from reference TRBV19 and TRBJ1-4): DGGITQSPKYLFRKEGQNVTLSCEQNLNHDAMYWYRQDPGQGLRLIYYSQIVNDFQKGDIAEGYSVSREKKESFPLTVTSAQKNPTAFYLCASSKGDRGSEKLFFGSGTQLSVL.

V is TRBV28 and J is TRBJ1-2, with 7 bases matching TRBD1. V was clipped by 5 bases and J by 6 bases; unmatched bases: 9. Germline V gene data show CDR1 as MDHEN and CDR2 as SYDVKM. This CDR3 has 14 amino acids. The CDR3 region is CASSTSGTVDGYTF. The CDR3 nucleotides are TGTGCCAGCAGTACTTCCGGGACAGTCGATGGCTACACCTTC.

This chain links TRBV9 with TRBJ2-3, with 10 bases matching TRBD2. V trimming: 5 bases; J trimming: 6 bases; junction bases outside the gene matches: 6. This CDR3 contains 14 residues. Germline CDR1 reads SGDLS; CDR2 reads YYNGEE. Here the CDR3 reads CASSTSGIPDTQYF. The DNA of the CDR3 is TGTGCCAGCAGTACTAGCGGGATCCCCGATACGCAGTATTTT.

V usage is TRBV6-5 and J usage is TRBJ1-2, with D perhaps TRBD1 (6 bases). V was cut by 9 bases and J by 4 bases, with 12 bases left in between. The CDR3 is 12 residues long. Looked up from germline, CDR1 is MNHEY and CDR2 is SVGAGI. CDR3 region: CASKGVFYGYTF. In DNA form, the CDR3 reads TGTGCCAGTAAGGGGGTCTTCTATGGCTACACCTTC.

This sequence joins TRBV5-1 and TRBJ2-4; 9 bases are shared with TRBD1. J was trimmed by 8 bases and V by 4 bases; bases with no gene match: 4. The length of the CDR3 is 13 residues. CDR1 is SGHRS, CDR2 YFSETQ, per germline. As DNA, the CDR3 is TGCGCCAGCAGCCCACAGGGGGCTGACATTCAGTACTTC. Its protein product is CASSPQGADIQYF.

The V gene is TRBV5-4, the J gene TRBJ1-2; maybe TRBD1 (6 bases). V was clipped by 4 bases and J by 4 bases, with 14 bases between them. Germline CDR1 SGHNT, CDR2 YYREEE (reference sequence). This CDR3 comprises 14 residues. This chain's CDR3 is CASSRRTVGYGYTF. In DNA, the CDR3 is TGTGCCAGCAGCCGACGGACAGTGGGCTATGGCTACACCTTC.

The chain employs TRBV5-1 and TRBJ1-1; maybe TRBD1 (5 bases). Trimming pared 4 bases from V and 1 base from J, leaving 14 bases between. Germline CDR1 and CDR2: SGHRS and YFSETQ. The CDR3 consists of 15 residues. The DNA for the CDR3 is TGCGCCAGCAGCCCAGGAGGGGTCGCGAACACTGAAGCTTTCTTT. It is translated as CASSPGGVANTEAFF.

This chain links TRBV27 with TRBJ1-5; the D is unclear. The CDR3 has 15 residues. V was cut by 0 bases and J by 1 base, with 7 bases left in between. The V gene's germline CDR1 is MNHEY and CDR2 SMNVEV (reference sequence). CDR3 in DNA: TGTGCCAGCAGTTTATCGCGAGGGAGCAATCAGCCCCAGCATTTT. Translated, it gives CASSLSRGSNQPQHF.

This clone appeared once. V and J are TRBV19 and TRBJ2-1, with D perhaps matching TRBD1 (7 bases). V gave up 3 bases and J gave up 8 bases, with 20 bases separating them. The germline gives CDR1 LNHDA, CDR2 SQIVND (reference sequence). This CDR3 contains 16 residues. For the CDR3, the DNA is TGTGCCAGTAGTATTTTAGGGCAGGGGGGTTTCGATGAGCAGTTCTTC. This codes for CASSILGQGGFDEQFF.

The CDR3 sequence is CATSDPAQGNQPQHF. The CDR3, as DNA: TGTGCCACCAGTGATCCCGCACAGGGGAATCAGCCCCAGCATTTT. This chain connects TRBV24-1 to TRBJ1-5; the match to TRBD1 covers 7 bases. The germline CDR1 and CDR2 sequences are KGHDR and SFDVKD. The CDR3 runs to 15 residues. With 3 bases clipped from V and 4 bases from J, the junction kept 5 bases outside the gene matches.

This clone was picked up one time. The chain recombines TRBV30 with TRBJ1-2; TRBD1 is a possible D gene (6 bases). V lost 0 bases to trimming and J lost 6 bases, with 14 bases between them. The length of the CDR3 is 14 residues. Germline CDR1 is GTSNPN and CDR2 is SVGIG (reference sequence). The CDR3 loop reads CAWSVNRAGNGYTF. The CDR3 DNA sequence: TGTGCCTGGAGTGTCAACAGGGCAGGGAATGGCTACACCTTC.

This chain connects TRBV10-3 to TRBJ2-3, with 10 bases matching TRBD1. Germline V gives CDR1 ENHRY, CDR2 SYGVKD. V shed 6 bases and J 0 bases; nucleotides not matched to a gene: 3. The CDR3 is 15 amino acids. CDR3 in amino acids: CAIRDRGTSTDTQYF. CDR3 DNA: TGTGCCATCAGGGACAGGGGGACGAGCACAGATACGCAGTATTTT.

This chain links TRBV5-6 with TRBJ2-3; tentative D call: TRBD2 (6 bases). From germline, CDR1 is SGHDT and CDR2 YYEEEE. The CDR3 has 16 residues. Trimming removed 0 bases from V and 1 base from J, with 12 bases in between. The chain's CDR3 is CASSLVSGTGTDTQYF. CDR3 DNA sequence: TGTGCCAGCAGCTTGGTATCAGGGACTGGCACAGATACGCAGTATTTT.

The CDR3 DNA is TGTGCCAGCAGCTCTCTATCCGGGACACGAGACACTGAAGCTTTCTTT. Its protein product is CASSSLSGTRDTEAFF. This chain uses TRBV11-2 with TRBJ1-1; a possible D gene is TRBD1 (6 bases). Trimming left V 4 bases short and J 3 bases short, with 18 bases between. The CDR3 spans 16 residues. Germline-derived CDR1 and CDR2 are SGHAT and FQNNGV.

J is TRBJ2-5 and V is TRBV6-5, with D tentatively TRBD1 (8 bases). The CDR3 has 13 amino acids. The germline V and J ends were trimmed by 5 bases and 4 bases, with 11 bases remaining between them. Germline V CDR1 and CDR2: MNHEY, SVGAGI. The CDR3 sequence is CASSNRGGETQYF. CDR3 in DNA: TGTGCCAGCAGTAACAGGGGGGGAGAGACCCAGTACTTC.

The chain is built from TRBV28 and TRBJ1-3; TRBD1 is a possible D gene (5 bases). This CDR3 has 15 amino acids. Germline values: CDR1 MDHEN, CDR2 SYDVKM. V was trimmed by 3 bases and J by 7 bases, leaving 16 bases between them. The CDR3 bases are TGTGCCAGCAGTTTTGTGGCAGGGAAGGTGAACACCATATATTTT. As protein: CASSFVAGKVNTIYF.

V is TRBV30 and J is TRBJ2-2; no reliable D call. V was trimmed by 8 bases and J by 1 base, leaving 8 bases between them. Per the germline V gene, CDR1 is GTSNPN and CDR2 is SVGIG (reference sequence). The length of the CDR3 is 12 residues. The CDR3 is CASGRNTGELFF. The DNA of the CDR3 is TGTGCCAGTGGCCGGAACACCGGGGAGCTGTTTTTT.

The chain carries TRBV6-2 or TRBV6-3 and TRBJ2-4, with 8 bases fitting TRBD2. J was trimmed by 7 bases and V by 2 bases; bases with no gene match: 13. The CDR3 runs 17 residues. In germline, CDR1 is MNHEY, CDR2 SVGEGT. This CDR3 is CASSYVRGGSGMNIQYF. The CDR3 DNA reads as TGTGCCAGCAGTTACGTAAGGGGAGGTAGCGGGATGAACATTCAGTACTTC.

The CDR3 protein is CASSLVGIVTGELFF. The CDR3 DNA follows: TGTGCCAGCAGCTTAGTCGGGATTGTAACCGGGGAGCTGTTTTTT. V usage is TRBV7-9 and J usage is TRBJ2-2, with D perhaps matching TRBD2 (5 bases). Trimming took 1 base from V and 5 from J, leaving 11 bases between them. Germline loops: CDR1 SEHNR, CDR2 FQNEAQ (reference sequence). There are 15 residues in the CDR3. Full variable domain (remainder filled in from reference TRBV7-9 and TRBJ2-2): DTGVSQNPRHKITKRGQNVTFRCDPISEHNRLYWYRQTLGQGPEFLTYFQNEAQLEKSRLLSDRFSAERPKGSFSTLEIQRTEQGDSAMYLCASSLVGIVTGELFFGEGSRLTVL.

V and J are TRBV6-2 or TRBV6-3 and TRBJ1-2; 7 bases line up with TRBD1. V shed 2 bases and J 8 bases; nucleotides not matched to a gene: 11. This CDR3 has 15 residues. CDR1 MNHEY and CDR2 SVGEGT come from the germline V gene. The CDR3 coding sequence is TGTGCCAGCAGTTACACCCCGGACAGGCCTCCGGGCTACACCTTC. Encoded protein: CASSYTPDRPPGYTF.

CDR3 in DNA: TGTGCCAGTACCAAGACCGGGACAGGGGCTATTAGGGCCCAGCATTTT. It codes for CASTKTGTGAIRAQHF. The J gene is TRBJ1-5, the V gene TRBV19; 10 positions agree with TRBD1. CDR3 length: 16 residues. Trimming cost V 7 bases and J 11 bases; bases outside gene matches: 17. Looked up from germline, CDR1 is LNHDA and CDR2 is SQIVND (reference sequence).

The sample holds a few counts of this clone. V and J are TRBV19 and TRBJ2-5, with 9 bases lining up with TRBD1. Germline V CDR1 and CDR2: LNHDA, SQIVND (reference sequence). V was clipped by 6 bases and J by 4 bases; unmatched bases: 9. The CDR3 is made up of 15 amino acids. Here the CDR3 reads CASSSGTGWRETQYF. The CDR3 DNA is TGTGCCAGTAGCTCCGGGACAGGGTGGCGAGAGACCCAGTACTTC.

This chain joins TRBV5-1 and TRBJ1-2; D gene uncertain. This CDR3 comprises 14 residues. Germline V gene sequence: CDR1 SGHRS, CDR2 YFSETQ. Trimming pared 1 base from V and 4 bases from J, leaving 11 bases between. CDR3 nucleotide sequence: TGCGCCAGCAGCTTGTATGCAGAAGTCTATGGCTACACCTTC. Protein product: CASSLYAEVYGYTF.

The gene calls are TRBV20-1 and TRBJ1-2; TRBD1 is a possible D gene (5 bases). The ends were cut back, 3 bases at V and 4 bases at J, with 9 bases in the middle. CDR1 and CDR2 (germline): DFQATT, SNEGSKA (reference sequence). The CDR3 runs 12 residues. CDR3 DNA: TGCAGTGCTAGTAGGCAGGGCTATGGCTACACCTTC. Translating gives CSASRQGYGYTF.